Listed here are 18 T cell receptor beta chains from one sample, sequenced in a study of blood T cells in healthy people across ages. Together with a sample-barcoded 5' primer, a J-beta primer mix was included in a second PCR lasting roughly 6 to 12 cycles. MiXCR, applied by TCRdb to the 5' RACE reads, yields one record per CDR3 protein. The sample contains around 670,000 distinct CDR3 sequences, approximately 30% of which appear only once. Specimen: blood. The receptors come from a woman over 75 in good health.

This clonotype came up a few times. A much bigger clone sits one base away, suggesting this may be a read error. The rearrangement uses TRBV7-2 and TRBJ2-5; 7 bases are a match to TRBD1. The germline V gene encodes CDR1 SGHTA and CDR2 FQGNSA. The CDR3 spans 15 residues. In DNA form, the CDR3 reads TGTGTCAGCAGCTTAGGGGGCGGGTACCAAGAGACCCAGTACTTC. This sequence encodes CVSSLGGGYQETQYF.

This clonotype came up many times. This CDR3 reads CASSSGTVEAEAFF. The CDR3 DNA sequence: TGTGCCAGCAGTTCCGGGACAGTTGAGGCTGAAGCTTTCTTT. The chain links TRBV12-3 or TRBV12-4 to TRBJ1-1; 7 bases are a match to TRBD1. This CDR3 contains 14 residues. J was trimmed by 6 bases and V by 4 bases; bases with no gene match: 8.

This clonotype appeared many times. A much bigger clone sits one base away, suggesting this may be a read error. The chain has TRBV20-1 and TRBJ2-1; 12 positions match TRBD2. The J call is uncertain, as TRBJ2-7 better fits the DNA end. Germline V gene sequence: CDR1 DFQATT, CDR2 SNEGSKA (reference sequence). The CDR3 totals 15 residues. The CDR3 region has the DNA TGCAGTGCTTGGACCCTAGCGGGGGGGTACAATGAGCAGTACTTC. This sequence encodes CSAWTLAGGYNEQYF.

This clonotype has at least ten counts. The J gene is TRBJ2-2, the V gene TRBV6-2 or TRBV6-3; 8 bases are a match to TRBD2. Unmatched junction bases numbered 10, after V lost 6 bases and J lost 4 bases. The CDR3 is 16 amino acids. Germline loops: CDR1 MNHEY, CDR2 SVGEGT. The CDR3, as DNA: TGTGCCAGCAGCTACCGGGAGGGTTGGATCACCGGGGAGCTGTTTTTT. Translated: CASSYREGWITGELFF.

There are many counts of this clonotype. This chain connects TRBV7-2 to TRBJ1-2; possibly TRBD1 for D (5 bases). This CDR3 comprises 14 residues. V lost 4 bases and J 2 bases, leaving 11 bases between the germline ends. The germline V gene has CDR1 SGHTA and CDR2 FQGNSA. The DNA for the CDR3 is TGTGCCAGCAGCTCCGGGGCGGGCAACTATGGCTACACCTTC. This gives the protein CASSSGAGNYGYTF.

J is TRBJ1-1 and V is TRBV29-1, with TRBD1 matching over 12 bases. Germline V CDR1 and CDR2: SQVTM, ANQGSEA. V trimming: 7 bases; J trimming: 4 bases; junction bases outside the gene matches: 13. There are 16 residues in the CDR3. The CDR3 loop reads CSDGSGTGGLITEAFF. The CDR3 nucleotides are TGCAGCGACGGCTCCGGGACAGGGGGCTTGATCACTGAAGCTTTCTTT.

The rearrangement joins TRBV4-2 to TRBJ2-1, with unresolved D. The V end was cut by 0 bases, the J end by 10 bases, with 7 bases between. Germline CDR1 is LGHNA and CDR2 is YNFKEQ. There are 12 residues in the CDR3. Here the CDR3 reads CASSQDSREQFF. The DNA of the CDR3 is TGTGCCAGCAGCCAAGACAGTCGGGAGCAGTTCTTC.

This clonotype turned up a few times. This CDR3 reads CASHGPANTGELFF. The CDR3 region has the DNA TGTGCCTCCCACGGTCCAGCGAACACCGGGGAGCTGTTTTTT. The gene calls are TRBV7-9 and TRBJ2-2, with D hard to call. From germline, CDR1 is SEHNR and CDR2 FQNEAQ (reference sequence). CDR3 size: 14 residues. Trimming took off 11 bases at V and 0 bases at J, with 13 bases between the two ends.

As regards this clonotype: This could be a read error, since a much larger clone is one nucleotide away. The chain joins TRBV9 to TRBJ2-5; the match to TRBD2 covers 12 bases. The DNA end is a closer match to TRBJ2-7, so the J assignment may be wrong. CDR3 length equals 13 residues. Germline CDR1 is SGDLS and CDR2 is YYNGEE. The CDR3 is CAGRPGLAGEQYF. The CDR3 region has the DNA TGTGCCGGCAGGCCGGGACTAGCGGGCGAGCAGTACTTC.

In its sample, this clonotype ranks as medium-sized. The gene calls are TRBV15 and TRBJ2-1, with D perhaps assigned TRBD1 or TRBD2 (6 bases each). Germline V gives CDR1 LNHNV, CDR2 YYDKDF (reference sequence). V was shortened by 0 bases and J by 6 bases, with 15 bases between the two germline ends. There are 16 residues in the CDR3. CDR3 loop: CATSRDLGGVVNEQFF. Here the CDR3 DNA reads TGTGCCACCAGCAGAGATCTGGGGGGCGTTGTCAATGAGCAGTTCTTC.

To note about this clonotype: This sequence may be a read error, since a much larger clone differs from it by one base. The gene calls are TRBV7-9 and TRBJ1-2, with D possibly matching TRBD1 (5 bases). The germline CDR1 and CDR2 sequences are SEHNR and FQNEAQ (reference sequence). This CDR3 contains 13 residues. CDR3 protein: CASSLGTIYGHTF. The CDR3 nucleotides read TGTGCCAGCAGCTTGGGGACCATTTATGGCCACACCTTC.

This clonotype was observed a handful of times. The chain combines TRBV28 with TRBJ1-6; D unresolved. In germline, CDR1 is MDHEN, CDR2 SYDVKM. The CDR3 sequence is 16 residues long. The V end lost 6 bases, the J end lost 0 bases, and 12 bases lay between the germline ends. CDR3 sequence: CASRIPTSSYNSPLHF. In nucleotides, the CDR3 is TGTGCCAGCAGGATTCCCACCAGCTCCTATAATTCACCCCTCCACTTT. The variable domain in full, completed from reference TRBV28 and TRBJ1-6, reads DVKVTQSSRYLVKRTGEKVFLECVQDMDHENMFWYRQDPGLGLRLIYFSYDVKMKEKGDIPEGYSVSREKKERFSLILESASTNQTSMYLCASRIPTSSYNSPLHFGNGTRLTVT.

V usage is TRBV6-5 and J usage is TRBJ2-3, with TRBD1 matching over 9 bases. The germline V gene encodes CDR1 MNHEY and CDR2 SVGAGI. Trimming at V came to 10 bases and at J to 4 bases, leaving 6 bases not matched to a gene. The CDR3 totals 13 residues. CDR3 DNA: TGTGCCACCACCGGACAGGGGCCAGATACGCAGTATTTT. It specifies CATTGQGPDTQYF.

This chain uses TRBV4-2 with TRBJ1-1; the D is unclear. This CDR3 is built from 14 residues. V was shortened by 1 base and J by 1 base, with 7 bases between the two germline ends. The germline V gene has CDR1 LGHNA and CDR2 YNFKEQ. This CDR3 is CASSQVVGNTEAFF. The CDR3 coding sequence is TGTGCCAGCAGCCAAGTGGTCGGGAACACTGAAGCTTTCTTT.

This clonotype has only a few counts. The CDR3 DNA is TGTGCCAGCAGCTCGGGACAGACGATGAACACTGAAGCTTTCTTT. This sequence encodes CASSSGQTMNTEAFF. The chain combines TRBV9 with TRBJ1-1; 7 nucleotides agree with TRBD1. The CDR3 totals 15 residues. Germline V CDR1 and CDR2: SGDLS, YYNGEE. J was trimmed by 0 bases and V by 4 bases; bases with no gene match: 6.

V gene TRBV3-1 combines with J gene TRBJ1-3; TRBD1 agrees at 8 bases. After removal of 3 bases from V and 0 bases from J, the junction contained 10 bases not matched to a gene. Germline CDR1 LGHDT, CDR2 YNNKEL (reference sequence). The CDR3 runs to 18 residues. The CDR3 DNA is TGTGCCAGCAGCCAGGGGAACAGGGGGAGAGTCTCTGGAAACACCATATATTTT. This gives the protein CASSQGNRGRVSGNTIYF.

In this sample, this clonotype turned up once. The chain joins TRBV20-1 to TRBJ2-1, with TRBD1 identical over 7 bases. The CDR3 totals 18 residues. The germline V gene encodes CDR1 DFQATT and CDR2 SNEGSKA (reference sequence). Unmatched junction bases numbered 20, after V lost 3 bases and J lost 6 bases. CDR3 sequence reads: CSARLKPPTGPTTNEQFF. The CDR3 nucleotides read TGCAGTGCTAGGCTCAAACCGCCGACAGGGCCGACGACCAATGAGCAGTTCTTC.

Only a few counts were recorded for this clonotype. The V gene is TRBV4-3, the J gene TRBJ2-3; D is perhaps TRBD1 (7 bases). Germline loops: CDR1 LGHNA, CDR2 YSLEER. Trimming pared 3 bases from V and 2 bases from J, leaving 18 bases between. CDR3 length: 17 residues. CDR3 sequence (DNA): TGCGCCAGCAGCCAGTTGGTAGGGGGCGGGGTCACAGATACGCAGTATTTT. Translating gives CASSQLVGGGVTDTQYF.